One and the same sample provided the 25 T cell receptor beta chains below, sequenced in a study of blood T cell repertoires in COVID-19. Libraries were prepared by immunoSEQ multiplex PCR; TCRdb keeps only in-frame clonotypes and omits some of them. Of tens of thousands of clones in the sample, around 90% were seen once. The sequenced sample was peripheral blood. The receptors here all came from a man aged 50 to 59 with acute or convalescent COVID-19.

This clone was recorded only once. This rearrangement joins TRBV27 to TRBJ2-6, with D unclear. From germline, CDR1 is MNHEY and CDR2 SMNVEV (reference sequence). The V end lost 5 bases, the J end lost 4 bases, and 6 bases lay between the germline ends. The CDR3 runs 13 residues. CDR3 protein: CASSPYGANVLTF. The CDR3 bases are TGTGCCAGCAGTCCCTACGGGGCCAACGTCCTGACTTTC.

The chain recombines TRBV28 with TRBJ2-7; 7 bases are a match to TRBD2. The germline V gene has CDR1 MDHEN and CDR2 SYDVKM. V gave up 8 bases and J gave up 0 bases; unmatched junction bases: 7. The CDR3 covers 14 residues. The chain's CDR3 is CASGREAGSYEQYF. The CDR3 DNA reads TGTGCCAGCGGCCGGGAGGCCGGCTCCTACGAGCAGTACTTC.

The chain uses TRBV19 and TRBJ2-7; TRBD2 aligns across 10 bases. In germline, CDR1 is LNHDA, CDR2 SQIVND (reference sequence). The CDR3 sequence is 13 residues long. After removal of 5 bases from V and 4 bases from J, the junction contained 2 bases not matched to a gene. The CDR3 DNA is TGTGCCAGTAGTGGGACTAGCGCGTACGAGCAGTACTTC. This translates into CASSGTSAYEQYF.

The genes are TRBV19 and TRBJ2-4; perhaps TRBD1 as D (5 bases). This CDR3 region has 17 residues. Germline V gene sequence: CDR1 LNHDA, CDR2 SQIVND (reference sequence). V gave up 5 bases and J gave up 6 bases, with 23 bases separating them. The CDR3: CASSLVQGPEFSNIQYF. The DNA of the CDR3 is TGTGCCAGTAGTCTGGTTCAGGGCCCCGAATTCTCAAACATTCAGTACTTC.

V is TRBV5-1 and J is TRBJ2-7; TRBD1 matches at 9 bases. This CDR3 is 16 amino acids long. From germline, CDR1 is SGHRS and CDR2 YFSETQ. Trimming cost V 0 bases and J 1 base; bases outside gene matches: 5. Written as DNA, the CDR3 is TGCGCCAGCAGCTTGGCACCGGGACAGGGATCCTACGAGCAGTACTTC. This translates into CASSLAPGQGSYEQYF. Complete variable domain (other parts from reference TRBV5-1 and TRBJ2-7): KAGVTQTPRYLIKTRGQQVTLSCSPISGHRSVSWYQQTPGQGLQFLFEYFSETQRNKGNFPGRFSGRQFSNSRSEMNVSTLELGDSALYLCASSLAPGQGSYEQYFGPGTRLTVT.

This rearrangement joins TRBV12-3 or TRBV12-4 to TRBJ1-4, with D unclear. The CDR3 is made up of 12 amino acids. Trimming shortened V by 6 bases and J by 5 bases, and 7 bases separated the two germline ends. CDR3 residues: CASRGGNEKLFF. In DNA, the CDR3 is TGTGCCAGCAGAGGAGGGAATGAAAAACTGTTTTTT.

This clone was seen a single time. The chain couples TRBV14 to TRBJ1-1; TRBD1 might be the D (5 bases). V dropped 3 bases and J dropped 4 bases, with 9 bases sitting between them. The CDR3 is 13 amino acids. Germline loops: CDR1 SGHDN, CDR2 FVKESK. DNA for the CDR3: TGTGCCAGCAGCCAGGGGGGTCGCACTGAAGCTTTCTTT. Amino acids: CASSQGGRTEAFF. The full variable domain, in which reference TRBV14 and TRBJ1-1 provide the parts outside the CDR3, is EAGVTQFPSHSVIEKGQTVTLRCDPISGHDNLYWYRRVMGKEIKFLLHFVKESKQDESGMPNNRFLAERTGGTYSTLKVQPAELEDSGVYFCASSQGGRTEAFFGQGTRLTVV.

The rearrangement joins TRBV12-3 or TRBV12-4 to TRBJ1-6; D is uncertain. The CDR3 runs 13 residues. V dropped 1 base and J dropped 13 bases, with 11 bases sitting between them. CDR3 sequence: CASSLDQWLPLHF. CDR3 DNA: TGTGCCAGCAGTTTAGATCAGTGGCTCCCCCTCCACTTT.

The chain uses TRBV2 and TRBJ1-1; D is unresolved. CDR1 and CDR2 (germline): SNHLY, FYNNEI. This CDR3 is built from 14 residues. V lost 4 bases and J 0 bases, leaving 9 bases between the germline ends. CDR3 sequence reads: CASSVRYMNTEAFF. DNA for the CDR3: TGTGCCAGCAGTGTGCGGTACATGAACACTGAAGCTTTCTTT.

The V and J genes are TRBV5-1 and TRBJ1-1; 7 bases are a match to TRBD1. The CDR3 consists of 14 residues. Germline V lookup: CDR1 SGHRS, CDR2 YFSETQ. V lost 4 bases, J lost 3 bases, and 6 bases stayed unmatched. The CDR3 region is CASSLGTVYTEAFF. Written as DNA, the CDR3 is TGCGCCAGCAGCCTAGGGACAGTGTACACTGAAGCTTTCTTT.

V and J are TRBV2 and TRBJ1-2, with D tentatively TRBD1 (6 bases). Germline CDR1 SNHLY, CDR2 FYNNEI. This CDR3 has 13 residues. Trimming cost V 5 bases and J 4 bases, with 11 bases left between them. The CDR3 protein is CASSPGAVYGYTF. CDR3 DNA: TGTGCCAGCAGTCCAGGGGCCGTCTATGGCTACACCTTC.

The rearrangement joins TRBV24-1 to TRBJ2-5, with 9 bases fitting TRBD2. J gave up 3 bases and V 1 base, and 5 bases lay outside the gene matches. Germline V gene sequence: CDR1 KGHDR, CDR2 SFDVKD. The CDR3 runs 16 residues. DNA for the CDR3: TGTGCCACCAGTGATTTCGGACTAGCGTCGAAAGAGACCCAGTACTTC. Translated: CATSDFGLASKETQYF.

The chain uses TRBV3-1 (or the pseudogene TRBV3-2) and TRBJ2-5; 8 bases line up with TRBD1. The CDR3 is made up of 14 amino acids. V shed 2 bases, J shed 4 bases, and the junction held 3 bases outside the gene matches. CDR1 is LGHDT and CDR2 is YNNKEL in the germline V gene (reference sequence). The CDR3 spells CASSQRTGRETQYF. The CDR3 coding sequence is TGTGCCAGCAGCCAAAGGACAGGGAGAGAGACCCAGTACTTC.

This rearrangement joins TRBV28 to TRBJ1-5, with D maybe TRBD1 (5 bases). There are 13 residues in the CDR3. The V gene's germline CDR1 is MDHEN and CDR2 SYDVKM. V was clipped by 7 bases and J by 7 bases, with 14 bases between them. The CDR3 loop reads CASMGQWAQPQHF. The CDR3 DNA is TGTGCCAGCATGGGGCAGTGGGCACAGCCCCAGCATTTT.

The V call is TRBV6-6, the J call TRBJ1-5, with 7 bases that match TRBD1. The J segment lost 3 bases and the V segment lost 7 bases, leaving 6 bases of the junction unmatched. The CDR3 extends over 14 amino acids. Germline lookup yields CDR1 MNHNY and CDR2 SVGAGI (reference sequence). CDR3 coding DNA: TGTGCCAGCACCCCGACAGGGAACAATCAGCCCCAGCATTTT. Translation: CASTPTGNNQPQHF.

V gene TRBV9 combines with J gene TRBJ1-2, with a weak D call TRBD1 (5 bases). Trimming left V 0 bases short and J 7 bases short, with 16 bases between. CDR1 and CDR2 (germline): SGDLS, YYNGEE. This CDR3 contains 15 residues. The chain's CDR3 is CASSVAGDFLGGYTF. Here the CDR3 DNA reads TGTGCCAGCAGCGTAGCTGGGGACTTTTTGGGTGGCTACACCTTC. The complete variable domain, with remaining parts taken from reference TRBV9 and TRBJ1-2, reads DSGVTQTPKHLITATGQRVTLRCSPRSGDLSVYWYQQSLDQGLQFLIQYYNGEERAKGNILERFSAQQFPDLHSELNLSSLELGDSALYFCASSVAGDFLGGYTFGSGTRLTVV.

The chain is built from TRBV6-5 and TRBJ2-2, with D uncertain. V gave up 2 bases and J gave up 5 bases, with 6 bases separating them. The CDR3 runs 13 residues. CDR1 and CDR2 from the germline V gene are MNHEY and SVGAGI. The CDR3 DNA is TGTGCCAGCAGTTACACACGTACCGGGGAGCTGTTTTTT. As protein: CASSYTRTGELFF.

In regard to this clone: This CDR3 is also generated by other DNA sequences in the sample. The rearrangement links TRBV6-5 to TRBJ2-5, with a possible D match to TRBD2 (6 bases). This CDR3 contains 12 residues. The V end was cut by 5 bases, the J end by 4 bases, with 8 bases between. The germline CDR1 and CDR2 sequences are MNHEY and SVGAGI. CDR3 amino acids: CASSPGGETQYF. CDR3 DNA: TGTGCCAGCAGTCCCGGGGGAGAGACCCAGTACTTC.

The chain joins TRBV7-6 to TRBJ2-7; 9 nucleotides line up with TRBD1. The CDR3 runs to 15 residues. The V and J ends lost 5 bases and 3 bases, in that order; junction bases with no gene match: 8. Germline-derived CDR1 and CDR2 are SGHVS and FNYEAQ. The CDR3 reads CASSPGTGFGYEQYV. The CDR3 nucleotides are TGTGCCAGCAGCCCTGGGACAGGGTTTGGCTACGAGCAGTACGTC.

The chain combines TRBV5-4 with TRBJ1-5, with D possibly matching TRBD1 (5 bases). The CDR3 sequence is 13 residues long. The germline V gene has CDR1 SGHNT and CDR2 YYREEE (reference sequence). V gave up 3 bases and J gave up 8 bases, with 12 bases separating them. The DNA for the CDR3 is TGTGCCAGCAGCTCCTCTCCGGGGGAGCCCCAGCATTTT. Translation gives CASSSSPGEPQHF.

The V and J genes are TRBV27 and TRBJ1-3, with TRBD1 as a possible D gene (5 bases). The CDR3 consists of 13 residues. Germline values: CDR1 MNHEY, CDR2 SMNVEV (reference sequence). Trimming removed 0 bases at V and 8 bases at J, with 8 bases between. The CDR3, as DNA: TGTGCCAGCAGTTTATCGGGGGGTGACACCATATATTTT. Its translation: CASSLSGGDTIYF.

The chain joins TRBV19 to TRBJ1-5; a weak D match, TRBD1 (5 bases). The germline V and J ends were trimmed by 7 bases and 5 bases, with 18 bases remaining between them. The CDR3 is 15 amino acids. Germline CDR1 LNHDA, CDR2 SQIVND (reference sequence). The DNA of the CDR3 is TGTGCCAGTAACCAGGGACTCATAAGGGATCAGCCCCAGCATTTT. Encoded protein: CASNQGLIRDQPQHF. Full variable domain (remainder filled in from reference TRBV19 and TRBJ1-5): DGGITQSPKYLFRKEGQNVTLSCEQNLNHDAMYWYRQDPGQGLRLIYYSQIVNDFQKGDIAEGYSVSREKKESFPLTVTSAQKNPTAFYLCASNQGLIRDQPQHFGDGTRLSIL.

This clone was seen just once. The rearrangement links TRBV21-1 to TRBJ2-5; the D call of TRBD1 is as the table states it, not checked on the DNA. TRBV21-1 is a recognized pseudogene. The CDR3 has 17 amino acids. The CDR3 DNA sequence: TGTGCCAGCAGGGGACAGGCGATTTGGTTCCCCCCGGAGACCCAGTACTTC. Protein sequence: CASRGQAIWFPPETQYF.

This rearrangement joins TRBV3-1 (or the pseudogene TRBV3-2) to TRBJ2-5, with D possibly TRBD2 on 5 matching bases. The V end was cut by 0 bases, the J end by 1 base, with 12 bases between. The CDR3 loop spans 16 amino acids. The germline V gene encodes CDR1 LGHDT and CDR2 YNNKEL (reference sequence). CDR3 in DNA: TGTGCCAGCAGCCAAGAACTAGAAACTAGCCAAGAGACCCAGTACTTC. Its translation is CASSQELETSQETQYF.

The V gene is TRBV6-5, the J gene TRBJ1-1; a possible D gene is TRBD1 (6 bases). Trimming removed 3 bases at V and 2 bases at J, with 13 bases between. The CDR3 consists of 15 residues. Germline CDR1 and CDR2: MNHEY and SVGAGI. DNA of the CDR3: TGTGCCAGCAGTTATGAGGCGACAGGAAACACTGAAGCTTTCTTT. Translated, it gives CASSYEATGNTEAFF.